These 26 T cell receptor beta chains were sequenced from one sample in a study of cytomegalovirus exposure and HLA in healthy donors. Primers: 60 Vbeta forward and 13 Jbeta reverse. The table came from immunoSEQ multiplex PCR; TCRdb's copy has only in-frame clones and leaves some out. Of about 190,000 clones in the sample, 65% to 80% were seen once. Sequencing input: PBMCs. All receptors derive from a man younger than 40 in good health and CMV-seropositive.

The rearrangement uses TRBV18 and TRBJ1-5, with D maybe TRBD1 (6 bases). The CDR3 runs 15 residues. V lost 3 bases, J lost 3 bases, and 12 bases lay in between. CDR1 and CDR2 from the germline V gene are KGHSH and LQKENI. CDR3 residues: CASSPGQGNNQPQHF. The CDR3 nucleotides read TGTGCCAGCTCACCTGGGCAGGGGAACAATCAGCCCCAGCATTTT. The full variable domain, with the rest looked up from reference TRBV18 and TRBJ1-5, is NAGVMQNPRHLVRRRGQEARLRCSPMKGHSHVYWYRQLPEEGLKFMVYLQKENIIDESGMPKERFSAEFPKEGPSILRIQQVVRGDSAAYFCASSPGQGNNQPQHFGDGTRLSIL.

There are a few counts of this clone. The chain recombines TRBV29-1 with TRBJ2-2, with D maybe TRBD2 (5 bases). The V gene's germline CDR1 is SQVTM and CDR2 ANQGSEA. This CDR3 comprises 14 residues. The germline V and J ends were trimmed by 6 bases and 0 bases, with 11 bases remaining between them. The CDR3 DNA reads TGCAGCGTCCTAATAGCGACGAACACCGGGGAGCTGTTTTTT. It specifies CSVLIATNTGELFF.

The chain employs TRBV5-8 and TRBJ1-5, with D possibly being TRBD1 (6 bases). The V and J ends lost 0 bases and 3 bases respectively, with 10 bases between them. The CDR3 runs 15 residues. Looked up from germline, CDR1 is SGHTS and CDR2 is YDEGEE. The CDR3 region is CASSLVGQLNQPQHF. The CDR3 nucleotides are TGTGCCAGCAGCTTGGTTGGACAGCTCAATCAGCCCCAGCATTTT. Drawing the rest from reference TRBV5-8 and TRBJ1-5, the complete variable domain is EAGVTQSPTHLIKTRGQQATLRCSPISGHTSVYWYQQALGLGLQFLLWYDEGEERNRGNFPPRFSGRQFPNYSSELNVNALELEDSALYLCASSLVGQLNQPQHFGDGTRLSIL.

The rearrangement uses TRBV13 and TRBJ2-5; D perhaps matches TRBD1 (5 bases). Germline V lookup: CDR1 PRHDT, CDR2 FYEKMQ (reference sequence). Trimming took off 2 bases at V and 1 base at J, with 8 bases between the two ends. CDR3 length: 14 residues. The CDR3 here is CASSLRQTQETQYF. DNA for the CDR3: TGTGCCAGCAGCTTAAGACAGACCCAAGAGACCCAGTACTTC. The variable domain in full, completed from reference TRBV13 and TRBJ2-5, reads AAGVIQSPRHLIKEKRETATLKCYPIPRHDTVYWYQQGPGQDPQFLISFYEKMQSDKGSIPDRFSAQQFSDYHSELNMSSLELGDSALYFCASSLRQTQETQYFGPGTRLLVL.

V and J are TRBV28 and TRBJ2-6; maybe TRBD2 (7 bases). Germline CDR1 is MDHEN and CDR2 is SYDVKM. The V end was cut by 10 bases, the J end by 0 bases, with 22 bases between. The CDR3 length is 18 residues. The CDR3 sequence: CATQGRGQQSSGANVLTF. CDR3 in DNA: TGTGCCACCCAGGGGAGGGGACAACAGAGCTCTGGGGCCAACGTCCTGACTTTC.

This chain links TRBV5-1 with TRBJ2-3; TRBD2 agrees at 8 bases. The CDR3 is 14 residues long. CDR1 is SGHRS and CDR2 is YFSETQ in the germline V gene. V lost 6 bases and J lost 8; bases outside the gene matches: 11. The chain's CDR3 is CASTSRPGGGTQYF. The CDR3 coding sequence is TGCGCCAGCACCTCCCGACCCGGGGGGGGTACGCAGTATTTT.

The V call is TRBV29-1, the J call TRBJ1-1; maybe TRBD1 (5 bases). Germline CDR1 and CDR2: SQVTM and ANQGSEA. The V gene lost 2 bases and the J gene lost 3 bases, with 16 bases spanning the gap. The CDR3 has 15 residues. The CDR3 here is CSVERRQPRHTEAFF. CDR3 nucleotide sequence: TGCAGCGTTGAACGTCGACAGCCTCGGCACACTGAAGCTTTCTTT.

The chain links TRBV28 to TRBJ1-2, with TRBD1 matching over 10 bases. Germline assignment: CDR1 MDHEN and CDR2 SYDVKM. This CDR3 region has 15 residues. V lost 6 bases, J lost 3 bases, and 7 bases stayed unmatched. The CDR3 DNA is TGTGCCAGCAGCCGTAGGGACAGGGGAGACTATGGCTACACCTTC. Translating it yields CASSRRDRGDYGYTF.

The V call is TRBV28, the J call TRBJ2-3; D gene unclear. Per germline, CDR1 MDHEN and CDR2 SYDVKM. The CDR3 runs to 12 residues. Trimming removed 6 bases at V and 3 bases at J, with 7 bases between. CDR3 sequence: CASSPMTDTQYF. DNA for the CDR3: TGTGCCAGCAGCCCAATGACAGATACGCAGTATTTT.

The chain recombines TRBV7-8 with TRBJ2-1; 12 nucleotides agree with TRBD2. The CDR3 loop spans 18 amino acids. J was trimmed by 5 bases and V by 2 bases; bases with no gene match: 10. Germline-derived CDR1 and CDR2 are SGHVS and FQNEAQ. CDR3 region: CASSLYRGLAGQNNEQFF. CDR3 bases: TGTGCCAGCAGCTTATACCGGGGACTAGCGGGCCAAAACAATGAGCAGTTCTTC.

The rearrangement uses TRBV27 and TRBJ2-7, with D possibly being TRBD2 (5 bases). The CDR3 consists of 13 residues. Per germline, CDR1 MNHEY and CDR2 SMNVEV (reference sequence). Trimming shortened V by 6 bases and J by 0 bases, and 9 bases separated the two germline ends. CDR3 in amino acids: CASRDGNSYEQYF. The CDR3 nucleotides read TGTGCCAGCAGGGACGGGAACTCCTACGAGCAGTACTTC.

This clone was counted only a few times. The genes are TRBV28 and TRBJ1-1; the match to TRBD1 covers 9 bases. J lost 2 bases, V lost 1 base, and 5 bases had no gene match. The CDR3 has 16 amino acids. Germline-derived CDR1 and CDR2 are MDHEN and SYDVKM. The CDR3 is CASSLFGTGSNTEAFF. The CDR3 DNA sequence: TGTGCCAGCAGTTTATTCGGGACAGGGTCCAACACTGAAGCTTTCTTT.

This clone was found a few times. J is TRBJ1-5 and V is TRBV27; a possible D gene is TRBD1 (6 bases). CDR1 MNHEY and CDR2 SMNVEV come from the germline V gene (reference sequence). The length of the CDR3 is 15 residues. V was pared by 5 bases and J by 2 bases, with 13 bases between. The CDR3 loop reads CASSHSGEGNQPQHF. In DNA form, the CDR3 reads TGTGCCAGCAGTCATTCAGGGGAAGGCAATCAGCCCCAGCATTTT.

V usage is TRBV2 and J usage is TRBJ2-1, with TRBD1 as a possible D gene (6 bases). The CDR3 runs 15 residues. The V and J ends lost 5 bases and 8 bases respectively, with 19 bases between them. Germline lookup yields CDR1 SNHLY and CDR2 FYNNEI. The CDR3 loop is CASSRAVQQGHEQFF. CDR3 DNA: TGTGCCAGCAGTAGAGCGGTCCAACAGGGCCATGAGCAGTTCTTC.

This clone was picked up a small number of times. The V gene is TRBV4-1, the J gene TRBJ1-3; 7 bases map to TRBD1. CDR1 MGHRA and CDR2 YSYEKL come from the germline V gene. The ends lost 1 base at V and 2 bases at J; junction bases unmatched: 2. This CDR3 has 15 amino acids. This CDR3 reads CASSQGTGAGNTIYF. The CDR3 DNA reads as TGCGCCAGCAGCCAAGGAACAGGGGCTGGAAACACCATATATTTT.

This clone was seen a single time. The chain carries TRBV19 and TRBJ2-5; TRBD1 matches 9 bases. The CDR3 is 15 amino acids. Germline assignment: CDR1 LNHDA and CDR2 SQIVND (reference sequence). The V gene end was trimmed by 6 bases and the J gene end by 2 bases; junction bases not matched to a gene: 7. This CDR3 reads CASRTTGGGQETQYF. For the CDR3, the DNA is TGTGCCAGTAGAACTACAGGGGGCGGACAAGAGACCCAGTACTTC.

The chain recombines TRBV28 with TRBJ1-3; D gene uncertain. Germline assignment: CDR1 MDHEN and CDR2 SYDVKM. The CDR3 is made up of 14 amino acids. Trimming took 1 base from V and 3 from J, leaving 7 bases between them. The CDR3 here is CASSLSGNGNTIYF. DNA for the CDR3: TGTGCCAGCAGTTTATCCGGGAATGGAAACACCATATATTTT.

The chain's CDR3 is CATSRDRSNYGYTF. In nucleotides, the CDR3 is TGTGCCACCAGCAGGGACAGGTCTAACTATGGCTACACCTTC. This rearrangement joins TRBV15 to TRBJ1-2; 7 positions agree with TRBD1. Germline trimming cut 3 bases from V and 0 bases from J; bases unmatched to any gene: 1. The CDR3 extends over 14 amino acids. The germline V gene encodes CDR1 LNHNV and CDR2 YYDKDF (reference sequence).

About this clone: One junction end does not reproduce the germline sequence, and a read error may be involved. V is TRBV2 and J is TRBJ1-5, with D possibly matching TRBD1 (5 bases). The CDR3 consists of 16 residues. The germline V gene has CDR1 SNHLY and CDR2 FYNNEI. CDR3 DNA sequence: TGTGTCAGCAGTGAAGATCCAGGGTCGGGCAATCAGCCCCAGCATTTT. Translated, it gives CVSSEDPGSGNQPQHF. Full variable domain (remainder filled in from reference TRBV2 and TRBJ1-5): EPEVTQTPSHQVTQMGQEVILRCVPISNHLYFYWYRQILGQKVEFLVSFYNNEISEKSEIFDDQFSVERPDGSNFTLKIRSTKLEDSAMYFCVSSEDPGSGNQPQHFGDGTRLSIL.

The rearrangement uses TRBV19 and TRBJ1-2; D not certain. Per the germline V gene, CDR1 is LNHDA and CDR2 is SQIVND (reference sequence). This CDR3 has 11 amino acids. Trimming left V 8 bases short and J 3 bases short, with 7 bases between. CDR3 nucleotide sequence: TGTGCCAGTCACCGGGACTATGGCTACACCTTC. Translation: CASHRDYGYTF.

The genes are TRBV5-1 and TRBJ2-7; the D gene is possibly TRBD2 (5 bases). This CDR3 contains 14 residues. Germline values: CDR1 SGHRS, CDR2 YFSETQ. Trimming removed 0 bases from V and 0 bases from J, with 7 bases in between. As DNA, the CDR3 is TGCGCCAGCAGCTTGGAGGGAGTCTCCTACGAGCAGTACTTC. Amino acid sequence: CASSLEGVSYEQYF.

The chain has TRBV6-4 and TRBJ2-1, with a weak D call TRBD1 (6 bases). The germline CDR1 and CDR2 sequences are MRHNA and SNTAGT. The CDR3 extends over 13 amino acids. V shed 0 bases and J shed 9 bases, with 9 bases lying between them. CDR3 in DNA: TGTGCCAGCAGTGACTCGGGGGCGAGTGAGCAGTTCTTC. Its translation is CASSDSGASEQFF.

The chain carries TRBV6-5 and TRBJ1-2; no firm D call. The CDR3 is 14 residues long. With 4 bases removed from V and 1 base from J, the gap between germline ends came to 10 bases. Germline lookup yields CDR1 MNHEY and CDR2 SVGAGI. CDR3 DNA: TGTGCCAGCAGTTTAGGGAGGATTAACTATGGCTACACCTTC. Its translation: CASSLGRINYGYTF.

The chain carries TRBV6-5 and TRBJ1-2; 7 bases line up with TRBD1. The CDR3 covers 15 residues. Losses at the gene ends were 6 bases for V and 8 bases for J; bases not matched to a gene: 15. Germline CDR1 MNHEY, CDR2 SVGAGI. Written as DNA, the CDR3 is TGTGCCAGCAGGAATCCGGACAGGCCGAGGGGAGGCTACACCTTC. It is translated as CASRNPDRPRGGYTF.

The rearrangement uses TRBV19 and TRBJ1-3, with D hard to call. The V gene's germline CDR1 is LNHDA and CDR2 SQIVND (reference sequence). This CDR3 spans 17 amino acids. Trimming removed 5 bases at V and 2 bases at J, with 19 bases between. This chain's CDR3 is CASSLTGRGSPGNTIYF. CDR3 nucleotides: TGTGCCAGTAGTCTCACCGGGCGCGGGTCACCTGGAAACACCATATATTTT.

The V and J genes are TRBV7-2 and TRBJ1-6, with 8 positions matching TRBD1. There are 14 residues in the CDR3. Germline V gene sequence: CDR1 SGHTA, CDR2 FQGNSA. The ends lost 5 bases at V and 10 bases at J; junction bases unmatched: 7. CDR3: CASSPWQGASPLHF. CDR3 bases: TGTGCCAGCAGCCCATGGCAGGGGGCGTCACCCCTCCACTTT.